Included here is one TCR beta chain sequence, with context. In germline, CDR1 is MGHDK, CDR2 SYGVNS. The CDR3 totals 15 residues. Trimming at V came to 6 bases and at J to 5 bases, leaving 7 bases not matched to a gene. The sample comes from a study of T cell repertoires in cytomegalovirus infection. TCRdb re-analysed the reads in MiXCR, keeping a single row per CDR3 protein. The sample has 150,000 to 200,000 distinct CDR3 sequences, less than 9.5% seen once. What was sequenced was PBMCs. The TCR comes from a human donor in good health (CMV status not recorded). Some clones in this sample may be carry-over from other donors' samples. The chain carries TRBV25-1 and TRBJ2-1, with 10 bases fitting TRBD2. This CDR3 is CASSLAGGRNNEQFF. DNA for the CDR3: TGTGCCAGCAGCTTAGCGGGGGGACGAAACAATGAGCAGTTCTTC.